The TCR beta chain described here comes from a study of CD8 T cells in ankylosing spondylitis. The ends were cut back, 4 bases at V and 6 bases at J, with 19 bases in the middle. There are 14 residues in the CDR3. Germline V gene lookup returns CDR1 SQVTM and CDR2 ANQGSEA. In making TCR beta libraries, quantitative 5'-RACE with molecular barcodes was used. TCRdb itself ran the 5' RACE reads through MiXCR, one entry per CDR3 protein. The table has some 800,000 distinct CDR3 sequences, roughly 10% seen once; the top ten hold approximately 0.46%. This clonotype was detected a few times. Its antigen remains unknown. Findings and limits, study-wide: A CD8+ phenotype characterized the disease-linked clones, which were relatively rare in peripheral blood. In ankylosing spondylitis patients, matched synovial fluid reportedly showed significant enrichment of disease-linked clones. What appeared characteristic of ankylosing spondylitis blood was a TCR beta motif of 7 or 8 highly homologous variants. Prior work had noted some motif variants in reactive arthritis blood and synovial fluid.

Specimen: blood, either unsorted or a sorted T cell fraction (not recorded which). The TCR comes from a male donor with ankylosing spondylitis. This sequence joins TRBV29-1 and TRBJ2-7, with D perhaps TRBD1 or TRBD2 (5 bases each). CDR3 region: CSVGGAVTPREQYF. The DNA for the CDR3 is TGCAGCGTTGGAGGGGCAGTTACGCCTCGCGAGCAGTACTTC.